This T cell receptor beta chain is from a study of shared clonotypes between healthy human individuals. Study context: Per donor, CD8 memory used one plate, CD8 naive used two, CD4 memory used three and CD4 naive used three.

V lost 0 bases and J 6 bases, leaving 18 bases between the germline ends. Germline V gene lookup returns CDR1 MGHRA and CDR2 YSYEKL. The CDR3 has 16 residues. In the sorted-subset replicate PCRs, 150 to 200 ng DNA, around 32,000 T cell genomes, was used. Assay used: immunoSEQ multiplex PCR; TCRdb lists only in-frame clones, some missing. Here the sample spans approximately 600,000 clones, approximately 95% being singletons. Cells designated naive CD8 were CD45RO-negative and were positively selected for CCR7, with terminally differentiated effector memory CD45RA+ cells excluded. The chain recombines TRBV4-1 with TRBJ2-7, with D possibly being TRBD2 (7 bases). The sequencing sample was made of naive CD8+ T cells sorted from blood. This clonotype was obtained from a woman aged 25 to 39 in good health. In DNA form, the CDR3 reads TGCGCCAGCAGCCAAGACGAAGGGGGGGAGTGGGCCGAGCAGTACTTC. It specifies CASSQDEGGEWAEQYF.